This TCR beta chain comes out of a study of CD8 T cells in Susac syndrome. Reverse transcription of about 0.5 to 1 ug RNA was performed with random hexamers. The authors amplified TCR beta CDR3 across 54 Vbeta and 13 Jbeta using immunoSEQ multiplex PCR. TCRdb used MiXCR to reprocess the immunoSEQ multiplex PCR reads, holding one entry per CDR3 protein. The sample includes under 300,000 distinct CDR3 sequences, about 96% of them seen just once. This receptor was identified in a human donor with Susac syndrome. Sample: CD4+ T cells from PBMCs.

The CDR3 protein is CSVCIFRALVSEQYF. In DNA, the CDR3 is TGCAGCGTCTGTATATTCAGGGCTTTGGTCTCCGAGCAGTACTTC. The rearrangement joins TRBV29-1 to TRBJ2-7; D is possibly TRBD1 (5 bases). The CDR3 length is 15 residues. Trimming took off 6 bases at V and 6 bases at J, with 24 bases between the two ends. Germline V gene data show CDR1 as SQVTM and CDR2 as ANQGSEA.